A selection of T cell receptor beta chains follows, all from one sample in a study of cytomegalovirus exposure and HLA in healthy donors. TCRdb's copy holds only in-frame clones and misses some; the assay was immunoSEQ multiplex PCR. The profile shows 150,000 to 200,000 clones, about 81% of them singletons. The sequencing input was PBMCs. These TCRs come from a man between 18 and 29 years old in good health and CMV-seronegative. The CDR3 runs from the conserved cysteine through the conserved F or W. A D gene is named only where the DNA matches it firmly. Not all rows give a size; the values are once, few, many and, for expanded clones, a class.

CDR3 DNA	CDR3 protein	D gene	clone size	J gene	V gene
TGCAGCGTGGGGATACAGGGTACCCCCTACGAGCAGTACTTC	CSVGIQGTPYEQYF	NA	NA	TRBJ2-7	TRBV29-1
TGTGCCAGTTCGGTCACCCCCAGGGGGGATGGCTACACCTTC	CASSVTPRGDGYTF	TRBD1	once	TRBJ1-2	TRBV28
TGTGCCAGCAGCTTAGCCCTAGCGGGAGGCGCCACAAACATTCAGTACTTC	CASSLALAGGATNIQYF	TRBD2	NA	TRBJ2-4	TRBV7-9
TGCGCCAGCAGCTCGGGACTAGCGGGCAATGAGCAGTTCTTC	CASSSGLAGNEQFF	TRBD2	NA	TRBJ2-1	TRBV5-1
TGCAGCGGGAAATCACAGGGGGCGCCCGGGGGATCGTACAATGAGCAGTTCTTC	CSGKSQGAPGGSYNEQFF	TRBD1	NA	TRBJ2-1	TRBV29-1
TGTGCCAGCACCGGGGGAGGGGGGGAGCAGTACTTC	CASTGGGGEQYF	NA	NA	TRBJ2-7	TRBV2
TGTGCCAGCAGCTACAGGGGCAGTGTCTACGAGCAGTACTTC	CASSYRGSVYEQYF	TRBD1	NA	TRBJ2-7	TRBV5-4
TGTGCCATCAGTGAGGGACAGGGCGATCAGCCCCAGCATTTT	CAISEGQGDQPQHF	TRBD1	NA	TRBJ1-5	TRBV10-3
TGTGCCAGTAGTCTCACTAGCGGGACCTACGAGCAGTACTTC	CASSLTSGTYEQYF	TRBD2	NA	TRBJ2-7	TRBV19
TGTGCCAGCAGTGTCGGACAGCCCCATGTTGTCTATGGCTACACCTTC	CASSVGQPHVVYGYTF	NA	NA	TRBJ1-2	TRBV27
TGCGCCAGCAGCTTGGCGGGTCTAGCGGGAGTATCCTACAATGAGCAGTTCTTC	CASSLAGLAGVSYNEQFF	TRBD2	NA	TRBJ2-1	TRBV5-1
TGTGCCAGCAGCCGGTCGGGGGTGGGTGAAAAACTGTTTTTT	CASSRSGVGEKLFF	NA	few	TRBJ1-4	TRBV14
TGTGCCAGCAGCGTAGGACGCCCAGGTTACGAGCAGTACTTC	CASSVGRPGYEQYF	NA	NA	TRBJ2-7	TRBV9
TGCGCCAGCAGCCAAGCCCAGGGCGTAGGCAATCAGCCCCAGCATTTT	CASSQAQGVGNQPQHF	NA	NA	TRBJ1-5	TRBV4-1
TGCGCCAGCAGCCGAGACACGGGACAGGGTGGCAATGAGCAGTTCTTC	CASSRDTGQGGNEQFF	TRBD1	NA	TRBJ2-1	TRBV4-3
TGTGCCAGCTCCCTCTCCGGGCTACAGGCGGAACTGTTTTTT	CASSLSGLQAELFF	NA	NA	TRBJ1-4	TRBV18
TGTGCCAGCAGCTTCGCAACCCCCAGTAGCGGGAGCTCCTACGAGCAGTACTTC	CASSFATPSSGSSYEQYF	TRBD2	NA	TRBJ2-7	TRBV11-2
TGTGCCAGCAGCGGAGGCCCGTCCGGGAAGGAGACCCAGTACTTC	CASSGGPSGKETQYF	NA	few	TRBJ2-5	TRBV9
TGTGCCAGCAGCGTAAGCCAGGGCGGACCCTACAATGAGCAGTTCTTC	CASSVSQGGPYNEQFF	NA	few	TRBJ2-1	TRBV9
TGTGCCACCAGCAACGGGAGGCAGGACACAGATACGCAGTATTTT	CATSNGRQDTDTQYF	TRBD2	NA	TRBJ2-3	TRBV15
TGTGCCAGCCTGACTTCTCTCAGGGGGCCGGCTAATGAAAAACTGTTTTTT	CASLTSLRGPANEKLFF	TRBD1	NA	TRBJ1-4	TRBV2
TGCGCCAGCAGCCAAAAGAAGACTAGCGCAAAAAACATTCAGTACTTC	CASSQKKTSAKNIQYF	TRBD2	NA	TRBJ2-4	TRBV4-3
TGTGCCAGCCCGGGACAGGGAATGGGGGGGACTGAAGCTTTCTTT	CASPGQGMGGTEAFF	TRBD1	NA	TRBJ1-1	TRBV2
TGTGCCAGCAGCCCATTCATGGACAGGGCGGCTGAAGCTTTCTTT	CASSPFMDRAAEAFF	TRBD1	NA	TRBJ1-1	TRBV4-2
TGCAGCCCCCTCTCGGGGACAACGGGACAAATTGGCTACACCTTC	CSPLSGTTGQIGYTF	NA	few	TRBJ1-2	TRBV29-1
TGCGCCAGCAGCATCGGGCGGGCCCAGAGGTTCACAGATACGCAGTATTTT	CASSIGRAQRFTDTQYF	NA	NA	TRBJ2-3	TRBV5-1
TGTGCCAGCAGTCTCACTAGCGGGGGCCAAGAGACCCAGTACTTC	CASSLTSGGQETQYF	TRBD2	NA	TRBJ2-5	TRBV27
TGTGCCAGCAGTCGCGGGACAGCGGCCTCCTACGAGCAGTACTTC	CASSRGTAASYEQYF	NA	NA	TRBJ2-7	TRBV6-6
TGTGCCTGGAGTGTACACCCAGGGTATGAGACCCAGTACTTC	CAWSVHPGYETQYF	NA	NA	TRBJ2-5	TRBV30